This T cell receptor (beta chain) was captured in a study of T cells after yellow fever vaccination. This clonotype was counted many times. Germline assignment: CDR1 LGHDT and CDR2 YNNKEL (reference sequence). The CDR3 consists of 19 residues. V lost 0 bases and J lost 2; bases outside the gene matches: 11. Using its own MiXCR run on the 5' RACE reads, TCRdb lists one record per CDR3 protein. The data hold roughly 62,000 distinct CDR3 sequences, with roughly 6.9% observed a single time. Sequenced here: CD8+ T cells sorted from PBMCs, sampled on the day of the first yellow fever vaccination. The V call is TRBV3-1, the J call TRBJ2-5; 11 positions agree with TRBD2. The origin of this receptor is a man younger than 35 who received the YFV17D yellow fever vaccine. CDR3 sequence (DNA): TGTGCCAGCAGCCAAGATCTCGGCCTAGCGGGGGGCCTTCAAGAGACCCAGTACTTC. Amino acids: CASSQDLGLAGGLQETQYF.